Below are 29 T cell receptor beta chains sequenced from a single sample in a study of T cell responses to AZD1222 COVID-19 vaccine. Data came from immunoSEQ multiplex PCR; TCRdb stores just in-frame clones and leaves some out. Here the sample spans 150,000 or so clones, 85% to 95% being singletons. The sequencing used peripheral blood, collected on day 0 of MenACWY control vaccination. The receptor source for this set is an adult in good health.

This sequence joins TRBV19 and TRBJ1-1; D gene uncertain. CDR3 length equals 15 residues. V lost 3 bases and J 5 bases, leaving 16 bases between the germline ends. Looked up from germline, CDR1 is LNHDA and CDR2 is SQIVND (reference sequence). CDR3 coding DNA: TGTGCCAGTAGTATGGCACTGGGGATTAGTACTGAAGCTTTCTTT. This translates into CASSMALGISTEAFF.

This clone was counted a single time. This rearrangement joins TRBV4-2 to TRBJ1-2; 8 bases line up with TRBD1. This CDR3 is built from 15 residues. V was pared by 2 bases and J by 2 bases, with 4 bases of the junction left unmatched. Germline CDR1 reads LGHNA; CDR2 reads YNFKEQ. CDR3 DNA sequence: TGTGCCAGCAGCCAAAAGGACAGGGCAAACTATGGCTACACCTTC. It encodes CASSQKDRANYGYTF.

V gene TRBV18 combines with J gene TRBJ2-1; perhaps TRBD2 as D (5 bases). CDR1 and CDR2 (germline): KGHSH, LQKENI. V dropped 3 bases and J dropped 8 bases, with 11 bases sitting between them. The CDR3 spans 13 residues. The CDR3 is CASSPLTRDEQFF. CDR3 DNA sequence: TGTGCCAGCTCACCTCTCACGAGGGATGAGCAGTTCTTC.

CDR3: CASSLDRVHTEAFF. The CDR3 nucleotides are TGTGCCAGCAGCTTGGACAGGGTTCACACTGAAGCTTTCTTT. V and J are TRBV6-5 and TRBJ1-1; TRBD1 matches 8 bases. Germline V gives CDR1 MNHEY, CDR2 SVGAGI. CDR3 length: 14 residues. With V trimmed by 6 bases and J by 3 bases, 6 bases remained unmatched.

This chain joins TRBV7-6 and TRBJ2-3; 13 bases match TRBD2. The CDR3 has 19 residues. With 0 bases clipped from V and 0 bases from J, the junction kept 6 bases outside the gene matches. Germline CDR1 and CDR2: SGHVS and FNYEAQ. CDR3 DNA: TGTGCCAGCAGCTTAGCGCCGGGACTAGCGGGACCTAGCACAGATACGCAGTATTTT. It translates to CASSLAPGLAGPSTDTQYF.

The CDR3 protein is CASSVVGGKDEQFF. The DNA of the CDR3 is TGTGCCAGCAGCGTAGTTGGGGGGAAGGATGAGCAGTTCTTC. The chain uses TRBV9 and TRBJ2-1; tentatively, D is TRBD2 (6 bases). Trimming cost V 0 bases and J 8 bases, with 12 bases left between them. The length of the CDR3 is 14 residues. In germline, CDR1 is SGDLS, CDR2 YYNGEE.

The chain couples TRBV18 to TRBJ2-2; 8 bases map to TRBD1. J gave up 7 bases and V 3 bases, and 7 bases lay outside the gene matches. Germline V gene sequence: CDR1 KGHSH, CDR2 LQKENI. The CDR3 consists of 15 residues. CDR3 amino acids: CASSPTTGAGGELFF. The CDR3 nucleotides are TGTGCCAGCTCACCCACGACAGGGGCCGGCGGGGAGCTGTTTTTT.

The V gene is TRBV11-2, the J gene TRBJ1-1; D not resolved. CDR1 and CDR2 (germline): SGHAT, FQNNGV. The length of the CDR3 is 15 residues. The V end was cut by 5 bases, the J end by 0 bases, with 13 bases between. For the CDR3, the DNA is TGTGCCAGCAGCACCCGCAGGAACATGAACACTGAAGCTTTCTTT. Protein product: CASSTRRNMNTEAFF.

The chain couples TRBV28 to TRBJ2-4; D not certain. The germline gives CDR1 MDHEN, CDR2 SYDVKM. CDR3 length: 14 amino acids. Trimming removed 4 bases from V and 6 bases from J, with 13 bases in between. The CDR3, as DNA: TGTGCCAGCAGTTCCTCTTCCACCAGAAACATTCAGTACTTC. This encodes CASSSSSTRNIQYF.

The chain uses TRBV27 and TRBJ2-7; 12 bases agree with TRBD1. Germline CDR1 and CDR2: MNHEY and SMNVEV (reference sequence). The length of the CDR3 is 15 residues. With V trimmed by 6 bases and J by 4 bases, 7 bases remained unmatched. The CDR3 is CASSRPGQGAYEQYF. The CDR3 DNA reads TGTGCCAGCAGCCGTCCGGGACAGGGGGCTTACGAGCAGTACTTC.

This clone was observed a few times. For the CDR3, the DNA is TGTGCCAGCGGCCCTGGGGGACTAGCGGAAGCGGACATTCAGTACTTC. It codes for CASGPGGLAEADIQYF. V and J are TRBV7-9 and TRBJ2-4; 11 bases agree with TRBD2. V was pared by 8 bases and J by 8 bases, with 14 bases of the junction left unmatched. Per germline, CDR1 SEHNR and CDR2 FQNEAQ (reference sequence). The CDR3 consists of 16 residues.

In nucleotides, the CDR3 is TGCAGCGTCCGCTCCCCTAGCGGGGGGGCAGATACGCAGTATTTT. This codes for CSVRSPSGGADTQYF. This chain uses TRBV29-1 with TRBJ2-3; TRBD2 matches 12 bases. V lost 6 bases and J lost 4; bases outside the gene matches: 8. The CDR3 is 15 amino acids. Germline assignment: CDR1 SQVTM and CDR2 ANQGSEA.

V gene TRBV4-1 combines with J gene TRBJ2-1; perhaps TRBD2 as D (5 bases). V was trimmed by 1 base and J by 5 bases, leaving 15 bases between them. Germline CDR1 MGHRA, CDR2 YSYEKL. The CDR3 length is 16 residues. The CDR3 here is CASSQGGLPRDNEQFF. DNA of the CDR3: TGCGCCAGCAGCCAAGGAGGGTTGCCGCGGGACAATGAGCAGTTCTTC.

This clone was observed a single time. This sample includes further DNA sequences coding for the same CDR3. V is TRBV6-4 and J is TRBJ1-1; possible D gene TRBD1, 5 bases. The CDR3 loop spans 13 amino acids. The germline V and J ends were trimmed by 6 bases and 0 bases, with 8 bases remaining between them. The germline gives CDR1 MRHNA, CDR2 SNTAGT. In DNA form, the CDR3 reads TGTGCCAGCAGCCAGGGCATGAACACTGAAGCTTTCTTT. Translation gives CASSQGMNTEAFF.

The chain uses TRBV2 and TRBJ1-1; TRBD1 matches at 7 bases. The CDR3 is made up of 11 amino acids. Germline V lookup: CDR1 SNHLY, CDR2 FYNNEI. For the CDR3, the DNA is TGTGCTCGCACAAAGGGGGCGGAAGCTTTCTTT. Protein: CARTKGAEAFF.

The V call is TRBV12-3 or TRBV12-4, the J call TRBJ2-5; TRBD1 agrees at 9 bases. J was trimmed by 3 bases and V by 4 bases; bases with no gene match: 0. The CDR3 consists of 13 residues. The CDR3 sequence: CASSWDREETQYF. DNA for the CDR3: TGTGCCAGCAGTTGGGACAGGGAAGAGACCCAGTACTTC.

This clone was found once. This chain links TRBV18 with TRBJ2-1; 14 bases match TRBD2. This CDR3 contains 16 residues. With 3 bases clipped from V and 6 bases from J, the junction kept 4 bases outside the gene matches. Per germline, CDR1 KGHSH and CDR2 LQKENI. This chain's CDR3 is CASSPLGLAGGNEQFF. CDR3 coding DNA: TGTGCCAGCTCACCTCTCGGACTAGCGGGGGGCAATGAGCAGTTCTTC.

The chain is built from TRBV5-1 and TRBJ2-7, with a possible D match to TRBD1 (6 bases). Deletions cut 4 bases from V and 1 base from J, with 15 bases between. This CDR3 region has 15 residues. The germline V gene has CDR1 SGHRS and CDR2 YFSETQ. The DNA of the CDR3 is TGCGCCAGCAGCCCGGCACAGGGATCTTCCTACGAGCAGTACTTC. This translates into CASSPAQGSSYEQYF. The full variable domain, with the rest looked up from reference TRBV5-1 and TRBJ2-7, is KAGVTQTPRYLIKTRGQQVTLSCSPISGHRSVSWYQQTPGQGLQFLFEYFSETQRNKGNFPGRFSGRQFSNSRSEMNVSTLELGDSALYLCASSPAQGSSYEQYFGPGTRLTVT.

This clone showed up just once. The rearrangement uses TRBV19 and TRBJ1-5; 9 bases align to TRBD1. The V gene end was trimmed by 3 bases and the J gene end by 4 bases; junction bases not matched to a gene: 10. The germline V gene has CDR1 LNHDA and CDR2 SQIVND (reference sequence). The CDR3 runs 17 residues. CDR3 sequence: CASSIKSMGTGNQPQHF. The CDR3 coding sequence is TGTGCCAGTAGTATTAAGTCGATGGGGACAGGGAATCAGCCCCAGCATTTT.

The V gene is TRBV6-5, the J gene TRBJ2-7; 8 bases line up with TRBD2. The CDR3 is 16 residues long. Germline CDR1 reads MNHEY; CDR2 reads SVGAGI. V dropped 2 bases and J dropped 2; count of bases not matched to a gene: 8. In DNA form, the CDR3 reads TGTGCCAGCAGTTACGCAGCGGGGGCCGATACCTACGAGCAGTACTTC. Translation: CASSYAAGADTYEQYF.

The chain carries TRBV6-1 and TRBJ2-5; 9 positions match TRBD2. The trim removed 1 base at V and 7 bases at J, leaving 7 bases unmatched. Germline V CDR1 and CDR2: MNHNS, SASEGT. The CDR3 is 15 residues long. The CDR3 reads CASSEGLAARGTQYF. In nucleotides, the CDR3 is TGTGCCAGCAGTGAAGGACTAGCGGCTAGGGGGACCCAGTACTTC.

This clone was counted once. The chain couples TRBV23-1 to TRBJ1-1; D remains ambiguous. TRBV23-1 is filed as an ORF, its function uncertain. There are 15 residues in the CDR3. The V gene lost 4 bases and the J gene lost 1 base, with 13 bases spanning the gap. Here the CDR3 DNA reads TGCGCCAGCAGTCTCCAGACGGCGGAGAACACTGAAGCTTTCTTT. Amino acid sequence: CASSLQTAENTEAFF.

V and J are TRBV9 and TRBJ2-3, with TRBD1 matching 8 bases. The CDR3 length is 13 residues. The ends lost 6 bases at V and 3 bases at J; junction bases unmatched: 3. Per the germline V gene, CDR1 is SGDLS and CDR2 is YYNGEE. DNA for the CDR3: TGTGCCAGCACCAGGGGGCAGACAGATACGCAGTATTTT. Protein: CASTRGQTDTQYF.

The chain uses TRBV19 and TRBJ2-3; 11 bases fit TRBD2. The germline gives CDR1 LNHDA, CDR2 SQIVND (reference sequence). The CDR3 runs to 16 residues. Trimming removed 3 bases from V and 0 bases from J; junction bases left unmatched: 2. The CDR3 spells CASSIRLAGSTDTQYF. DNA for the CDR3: TGTGCCAGTAGTATCAGACTAGCGGGGAGCACAGATACGCAGTATTTT.

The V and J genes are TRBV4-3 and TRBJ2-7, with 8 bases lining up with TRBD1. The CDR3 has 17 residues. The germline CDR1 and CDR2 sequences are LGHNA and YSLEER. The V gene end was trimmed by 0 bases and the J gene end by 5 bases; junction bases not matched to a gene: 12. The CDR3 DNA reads TGCGCCAGCAGCCAAGATCTCGGCACTCGACAGGGGAACGAGCAGTACTTC. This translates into CASSQDLGTRQGNEQYF.

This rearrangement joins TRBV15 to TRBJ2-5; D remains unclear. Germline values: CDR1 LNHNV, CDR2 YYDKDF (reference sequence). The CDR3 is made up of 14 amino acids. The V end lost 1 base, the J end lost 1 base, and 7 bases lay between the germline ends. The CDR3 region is CATSRGTVQETQYF. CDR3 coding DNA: TGTGCCACCAGCAGAGGGACGGTCCAAGAGACCCAGTACTTC.

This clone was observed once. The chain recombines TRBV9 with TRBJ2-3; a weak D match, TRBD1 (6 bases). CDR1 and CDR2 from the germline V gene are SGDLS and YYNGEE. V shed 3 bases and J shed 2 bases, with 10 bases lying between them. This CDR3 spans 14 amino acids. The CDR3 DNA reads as TGTGCCAGCAGCGCGGGACATTACACAGATACGCAGTATTTT. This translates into CASSAGHYTDTQYF.

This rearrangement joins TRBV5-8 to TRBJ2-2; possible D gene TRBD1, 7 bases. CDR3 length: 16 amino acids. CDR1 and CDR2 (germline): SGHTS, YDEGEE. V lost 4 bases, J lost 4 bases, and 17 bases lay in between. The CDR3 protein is CASSPRRGRGTGELFF. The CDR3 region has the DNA TGTGCCAGCAGCCCGCGGAGGGGGCGAGGCACCGGGGAGCTGTTTTTT.

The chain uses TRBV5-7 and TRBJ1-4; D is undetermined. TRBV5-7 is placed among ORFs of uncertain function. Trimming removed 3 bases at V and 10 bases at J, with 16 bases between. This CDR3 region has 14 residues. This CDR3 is CASSSVRCWGKLFF. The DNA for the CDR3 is TGTGCCAGCAGCTCAGTCCGGTGTTGGGGAAAACTGTTTTTT.